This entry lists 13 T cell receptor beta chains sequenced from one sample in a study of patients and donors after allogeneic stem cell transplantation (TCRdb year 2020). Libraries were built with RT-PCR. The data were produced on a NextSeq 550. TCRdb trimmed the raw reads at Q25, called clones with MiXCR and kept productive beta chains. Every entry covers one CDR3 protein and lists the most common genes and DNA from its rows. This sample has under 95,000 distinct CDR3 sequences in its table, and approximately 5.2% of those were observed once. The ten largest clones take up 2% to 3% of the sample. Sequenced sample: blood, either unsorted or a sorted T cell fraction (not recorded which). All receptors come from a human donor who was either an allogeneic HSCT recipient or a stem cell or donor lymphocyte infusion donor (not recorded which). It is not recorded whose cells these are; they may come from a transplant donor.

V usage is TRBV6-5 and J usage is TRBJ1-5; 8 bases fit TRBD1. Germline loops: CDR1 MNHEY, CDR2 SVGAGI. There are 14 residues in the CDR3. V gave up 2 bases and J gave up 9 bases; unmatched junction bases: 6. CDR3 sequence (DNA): TGTGCCAGCAGTTACGGACAGGGTAATGGGCCCCAGCATTTT. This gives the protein CASSYGQGNGPQHF.

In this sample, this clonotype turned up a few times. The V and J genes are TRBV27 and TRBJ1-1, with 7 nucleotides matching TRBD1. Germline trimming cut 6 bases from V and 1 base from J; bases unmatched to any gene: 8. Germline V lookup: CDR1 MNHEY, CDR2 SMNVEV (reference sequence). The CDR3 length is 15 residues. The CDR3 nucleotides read TGTGCCAGCAGCCCAGGGGGGGATCGGAACACTGAAGCTTTCTTT. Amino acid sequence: CASSPGGDRNTEAFF.

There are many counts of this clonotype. CDR3 bases: TGTGCCTGGGGACACGTGCGGGAGCAGTACTTC. Translating it yields CAWGHVREQYF. The chain combines TRBV30 with TRBJ2-7; tentatively, D is TRBD1 (5 bases). V was clipped by 5 bases and J by 7 bases, with 12 bases between them. The CDR3 runs 11 residues. Germline CDR1 and CDR2: GTSNPN and SVGIG (reference sequence). Complete variable domain (other parts from reference TRBV30 and TRBJ2-7): SQTIHQWPATLVQPVGSPLSLECTVEGTSNPNLYWYRQAAGRGLQLLFYSVGIGQISSEVPQNLSASRPQDRQFILSSKKLLLSDSGFYLCAWGHVREQYFGPGTRLTVT.

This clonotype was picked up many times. CDR3 sequence: CASSQVERTVNTEAFF. Here the CDR3 DNA reads TGCGCCAGCAGCCAAGTCGAAAGGACCGTTAACACTGAAGCTTTCTTT. The J gene is TRBJ1-1, the V gene TRBV4-1; D uncertain. Per the germline V gene, CDR1 is MGHRA and CDR2 is YSYEKL. Trimming shortened V by 1 base and J by 2 bases, and 14 bases separated the two germline ends. The CDR3 totals 16 residues.

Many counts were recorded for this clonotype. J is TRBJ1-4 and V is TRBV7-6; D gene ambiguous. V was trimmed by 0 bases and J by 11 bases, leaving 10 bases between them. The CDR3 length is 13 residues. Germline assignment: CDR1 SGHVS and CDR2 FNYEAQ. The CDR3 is CASSLASTEKLFF. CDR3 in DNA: TGTGCCAGCAGCTTAGCCAGCACGGAGAAACTGTTTTTT.

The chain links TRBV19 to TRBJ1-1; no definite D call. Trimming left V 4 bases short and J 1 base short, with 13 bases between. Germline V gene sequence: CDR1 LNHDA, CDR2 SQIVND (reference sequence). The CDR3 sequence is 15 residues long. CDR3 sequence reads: CASSTRTLGNTEAFF. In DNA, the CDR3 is TGTGCCAGTAGTACTAGGACCCTCGGGAACACTGAAGCTTTCTTT.

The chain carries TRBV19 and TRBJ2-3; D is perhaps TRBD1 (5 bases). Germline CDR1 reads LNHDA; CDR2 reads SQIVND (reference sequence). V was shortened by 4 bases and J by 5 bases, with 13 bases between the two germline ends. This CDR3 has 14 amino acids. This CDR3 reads CASSRSSDKDTQYF. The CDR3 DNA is TGTGCCAGTAGTAGATCGTCGGACAAAGATACGCAGTATTTT. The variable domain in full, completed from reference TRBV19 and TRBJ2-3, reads DGGITQSPKYLFRKEGQNVTLSCEQNLNHDAMYWYRQDPGQGLRLIYYSQIVNDFQKGDIAEGYSVSREKKESFPLTVTSAQKNPTAFYLCASSRSSDKDTQYFGPGTRLTVL.

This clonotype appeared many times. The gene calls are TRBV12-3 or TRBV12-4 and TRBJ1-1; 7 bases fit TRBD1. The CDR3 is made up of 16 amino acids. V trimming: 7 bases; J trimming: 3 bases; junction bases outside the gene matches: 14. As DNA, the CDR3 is TGTGCCAGCACTGAAGTCGGAGCCAGGGGGTACACTGAAGCTTTCTTT. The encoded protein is CASTEVGARGYTEAFF.

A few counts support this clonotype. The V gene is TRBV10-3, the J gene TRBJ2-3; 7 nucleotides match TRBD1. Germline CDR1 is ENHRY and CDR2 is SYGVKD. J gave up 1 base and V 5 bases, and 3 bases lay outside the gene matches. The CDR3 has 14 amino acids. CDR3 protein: CAISQGGGTDTQYF. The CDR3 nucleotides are TGTGCCATCAGTCAAGGGGGCGGCACAGATACGCAGTATTTT.

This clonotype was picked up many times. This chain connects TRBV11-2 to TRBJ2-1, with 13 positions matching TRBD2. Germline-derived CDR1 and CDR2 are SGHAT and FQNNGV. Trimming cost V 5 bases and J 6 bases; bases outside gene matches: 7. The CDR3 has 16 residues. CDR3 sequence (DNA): TGTGCCAGCAGCACCCGGACTAGCGGGAGTTTCAATGAGCAGTTCTTC. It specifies CASSTRTSGSFNEQFF.

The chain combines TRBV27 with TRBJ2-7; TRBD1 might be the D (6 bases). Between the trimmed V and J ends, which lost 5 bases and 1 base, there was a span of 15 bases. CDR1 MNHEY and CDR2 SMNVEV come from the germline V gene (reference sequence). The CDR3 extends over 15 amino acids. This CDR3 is CASSITGTYSYEQYF. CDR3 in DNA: TGTGCCAGCAGTATAACCGGGACATATTCCTACGAGCAGTACTTC.

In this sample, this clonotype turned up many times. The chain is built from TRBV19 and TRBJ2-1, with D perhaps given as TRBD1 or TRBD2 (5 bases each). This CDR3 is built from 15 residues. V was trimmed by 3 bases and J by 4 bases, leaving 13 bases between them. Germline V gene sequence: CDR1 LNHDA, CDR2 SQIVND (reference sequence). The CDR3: CASSMGDTDYNEQFF. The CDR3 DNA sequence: TGTGCCAGTAGTATGGGGGATACAGATTACAATGAGCAGTTCTTC.

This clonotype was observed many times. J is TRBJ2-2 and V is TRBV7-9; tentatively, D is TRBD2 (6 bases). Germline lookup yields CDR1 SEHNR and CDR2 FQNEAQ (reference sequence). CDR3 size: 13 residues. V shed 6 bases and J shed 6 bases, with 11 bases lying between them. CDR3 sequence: CASRLGGAGELFF. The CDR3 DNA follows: TGTGCCAGCAGACTCGGGGGTGCCGGGGAGCTGTTTTTT.